These 2 T cell receptor beta chains came from one sample sequenced in a study of identifying expanded T cells in peripheral blood. Produced via immunoSEQ multiplex PCR; TCRdb's table is partial and in-frame only. The sample has about 100,000 clones, approximately 89% seen once. The specimen was blood. These receptors were collected from a person aged 18-70 years in good health.

This chain joins TRBV11-2 and TRBJ2-7, with D perhaps matching TRBD1 (6 bases). V was trimmed by 1 base and J by 4 bases, leaving 14 bases between them. Per germline, CDR1 SGHAT and CDR2 FQNNGV. The CDR3 runs to 15 residues. The CDR3 here is CASSLVQGPTYEQYF. The CDR3 nucleotides read TGTGCCAGCAGCTTAGTACAGGGACCAACTTACGAGCAGTACTTC.

The chain employs TRBV5-5 and TRBJ1-1; 7 bases fit TRBD1. The CDR3 consists of 14 residues. The germline V gene encodes CDR1 SGHKS and CDR2 YYEKEE (reference sequence). The trim removed 6 bases at V and 4 bases at J, leaving 9 bases unmatched. The DNA of the CDR3 is TGTGCCAGCACCATAACAGGGGACTCCACTGAAGCTTTCTTT. It specifies CASTITGDSTEAFF.